The 21 T cell receptor beta chains below were found in one sample sequenced in a study of blood T cell repertoires in COVID-19. TCRdb's copy holds only in-frame clones and misses some; the assay was immunoSEQ multiplex PCR. The sample consists of 190,000 or so clones, 89% of them appearing once. The sequencing sample was made of peripheral blood. All receptors come from a man aged 35-49 years with acute or convalescent COVID-19.

The genes are TRBV3-1 (or the pseudogene TRBV3-2) and TRBJ1-2; 7 nucleotides agree with TRBD1. The CDR3 sequence is 12 residues long. The V and J ends lost 4 bases and 8 bases, in that order; junction bases with no gene match: 4. CDR1 is LGHDT and CDR2 is YNNKEL in the germline V gene (reference sequence). The CDR3 region has the DNA TGTGCCAGCAGCCTGACAGGGATGGGCTACACCTTC. Protein sequence: CASSLTGMGYTF.

The chain links TRBV4-1 to TRBJ2-5; possibly TRBD2 for D (6 bases). Looked up from germline, CDR1 is MGHRA and CDR2 is YSYEKL. V dropped 1 base and J dropped 5 bases, with 11 bases sitting between them. CDR3 size: 14 residues. The CDR3 region is CASSQVRGWETQYF. Written as DNA, the CDR3 is TGCGCCAGCAGCCAAGTTCGGGGGTGGGAGACCCAGTACTTC.

The chain uses TRBV10-2 and TRBJ1-1; 8 bases align to TRBD1. J lost 4 bases, V lost 6 bases, and 7 bases had no gene match. CDR1 and CDR2 (germline): WSHSY, SAAADI. There are 14 residues in the CDR3. The CDR3 loop is CASSLDRGGTEAFF. The CDR3 DNA reads as TGCGCCAGCAGCCTCGACAGGGGTGGCACTGAAGCTTTCTTT.

The chain uses TRBV5-1 and TRBJ1-2, with D tentatively TRBD1 (5 bases). The germline V gene encodes CDR1 SGHRS and CDR2 YFSETQ. The CDR3 totals 14 residues. V was cut by 5 bases and J by 4 bases, with 15 bases left in between. The chain's CDR3 is CASSGDFFSYGYTF. CDR3 coding DNA: TGCGCCAGCAGTGGGGACTTTTTTAGCTATGGCTACACCTTC.

The V gene is TRBV4-2, the J gene TRBJ2-7, with D hard to call. From germline, CDR1 is LGHNA and CDR2 YNFKEQ. Between the trimmed V and J ends, which lost 2 bases and 3 bases, there was a span of 11 bases. The CDR3 is 14 residues long. The CDR3 loop reads CASSQRQLNYEQYF. CDR3 DNA sequence: TGTGCCAGCAGCCAACGCCAGTTAAACTACGAGCAGTACTTC.

V usage is TRBV7-8 and J usage is TRBJ2-7; 12 bases map to TRBD2. The germline V gene encodes CDR1 SGHVS and CDR2 FQNEAQ. This CDR3 region has 18 residues. V shed 0 bases and J 6 bases; nucleotides not matched to a gene: 12. The CDR3 loop is CASSLAASGGAVVGEQYF. As DNA, the CDR3 is TGTGCCAGCAGCTTAGCGGCTAGCGGGGGGGCCGTAGTCGGCGAGCAGTACTTC.

The chain recombines TRBV10-2 with TRBJ1-6; D possibly corresponds to TRBD1 (6 bases). The V end lost 5 bases, the J end lost 0 bases, and 17 bases lay between the germline ends. This CDR3 has 18 amino acids. In germline, CDR1 is WSHSY, CDR2 SAAADI. As DNA, the CDR3 is TGCGCCAGCAGTCTGGACAGTATTGCGAGCTCCTATAATTCACCCCTCCACTTT. Protein product: CASSLDSIASSYNSPLHF.

The rearrangement uses TRBV7-2 and TRBJ2-2; 10 bases match TRBD2. V was clipped by 4 bases and J by 8 bases; unmatched bases: 7. This CDR3 has 15 residues. Germline lookup yields CDR1 SGHTA and CDR2 FQGNSA. CDR3 in amino acids: CASSSPRGLAGELFF. In DNA form, the CDR3 reads TGTGCCAGCAGCTCCCCGCGGGGACTAGCGGGGGAGCTGTTTTTT.

A note on this clone: This CDR3 is also generated by other DNA sequences in the sample. The CDR3: CASSLSGLGGGYTF. DNA for the CDR3: TGTGCCAGCAGTTTATCGGGACTCGGGGGGGGCTACACCTTC. The V gene is TRBV27, the J gene TRBJ1-2; the D gene is possibly TRBD1 (5 bases). The CDR3 runs to 14 residues. Germline assignment: CDR1 MNHEY and CDR2 SMNVEV (reference sequence). V lost 0 bases and J lost 8, with 13 bases in between.

V usage is TRBV4-2 and J usage is TRBJ2-5; 10 bases fit TRBD2. The J segment lost 4 bases and the V segment lost 0 bases, leaving 5 bases of the junction unmatched. The germline CDR1 and CDR2 sequences are LGHNA and YNFKEQ. The CDR3 loop spans 16 amino acids. CDR3 protein: CASSQEERGGGETQYF. The CDR3 DNA reads TGTGCCAGCAGCCAAGAAGAGCGGGGGGGCGGAGAGACCCAGTACTTC.

The chain joins TRBV7-9 to TRBJ2-7; 8 nucleotides agree with TRBD1. Per the germline V gene, CDR1 is SEHNR and CDR2 is FQNEAQ (reference sequence). The junction had 7 bases not matched to a gene; V was cut back by 3 bases and J by 3 bases. CDR3 length equals 15 residues. The DNA for the CDR3 is TGTGCCAGCAGCTTCCCCGACAGGGGTGGCTACGAGCAGTACTTC. Protein sequence: CASSFPDRGGYEQYF.

The chain couples TRBV4-2 to TRBJ2-5, with D possibly matching TRBD1 (5 bases). This CDR3 has 16 amino acids. Germline V gene lookup returns CDR1 LGHNA and CDR2 YNFKEQ. Trimming took off 1 base at V and 4 bases at J, with 16 bases between the two ends. Written as DNA, the CDR3 is TGTGCCAGCAGCCAAGGTCTCGGAAGGGGCTCAGAGACCCAGTACTTC. Its protein product is CASSQGLGRGSETQYF.

V gene TRBV7-8 combines with J gene TRBJ2-5; D possibly corresponds to TRBD2 (6 bases). This CDR3 spans 14 amino acids. Trimming pared 0 bases from V and 7 bases from J, leaving 12 bases between. Germline CDR1 reads SGHVS; CDR2 reads FQNEAQ. The CDR3 coding sequence is TGTGCCAGCAGCTTAGCGGGGGGACGTGGGACCCAGTACTTC. Its protein is CASSLAGGRGTQYF.

CDR3 in amino acids: CASHRDRGSNEQFF. As DNA, the CDR3 is TGTGCCTCTCACCGGGACAGGGGATCCAATGAGCAGTTCTTC. This chain connects TRBV30 to TRBJ2-1, with 10 bases fitting TRBD1. The CDR3 is made up of 14 amino acids. V dropped 7 bases and J dropped 6; count of bases not matched to a gene: 9. Germline V lookup: CDR1 GTSNPN, CDR2 SVGIG (reference sequence).

The rearrangement uses TRBV5-1 and TRBJ2-5; D might be TRBD2 (5 bases). V lost 0 bases to trimming and J lost 2 bases, with 17 bases between them. The CDR3 is 17 amino acids. CDR1 is SGHRS, CDR2 YFSETQ, per germline. Here the CDR3 reads CASSLGLRARSQETQYF. The CDR3 nucleotides read TGCGCCAGCAGCTTGGGATTGAGGGCTCGATCTCAAGAGACCCAGTACTTC.

The V call is TRBV2, the J call TRBJ2-3; 15 positions match TRBD2. Germline-derived CDR1 and CDR2 are SNHLY and FYNNEI. The CDR3 loop spans 18 amino acids. Unmatched junction bases numbered 4, after V lost 0 bases and J lost 3 bases. The CDR3 DNA reads as TGTGCCAGCAGTGAAGCGCTCGGGACTAGCGGGGGGACAGATACGCAGTATTTT. This translates into CASSEALGTSGGTDTQYF. The full variable domain, rest sourced from reference TRBV2 and TRBJ2-3, is EPEVTQTPSHQVTQMGQEVILRCVPISNHLYFYWYRQILGQKVEFLVSFYNNEISEKSEIFDDQFSVERPDGSNFTLKIRSTKLEDSAMYFCASSEALGTSGGTDTQYFGPGTRLTVL.

The chain joins TRBV6-5 to TRBJ2-1, with 7 bases lining up with TRBD2. CDR1 is MNHEY and CDR2 is SVGAGI in the germline V gene. The CDR3 length is 15 residues. Unmatched junction bases numbered 7, after V lost 5 bases and J lost 3 bases. In nucleotides, the CDR3 is TGTGCCAGCAGTCCCCTCGGACTAGTCTACAATGAGCAGTTCTTC. Its protein product is CASSPLGLVYNEQFF.

This clone was observed a single time. The chain employs TRBV11-3 and TRBJ2-1, with 9 bases matching TRBD1. Germline CDR1 reads SGHNT; CDR2 reads YENEEA. The ends lost 5 bases at V and 8 bases at J; junction bases unmatched: 7. CDR3 length: 14 amino acids. The CDR3 here is CASSPGQGPYEQFF. The CDR3 DNA reads TGTGCCAGCAGCCCTGGACAGGGGCCGTATGAGCAGTTCTTC.

J is TRBJ2-1 and V is TRBV7-2, with 12 positions matching TRBD1. The CDR3 has 15 amino acids. The germline gives CDR1 SGHTA, CDR2 FQGNSA. V was pared by 5 bases and J by 8 bases, with 7 bases of the junction left unmatched. The CDR3 DNA reads TGTGCCAGCAGCCGCGGGACAGGGGGCTCCGATGAGCAGTTCTTC. Its translation: CASSRGTGGSDEQFF.

The V and J genes are TRBV27 and TRBJ1-1, with D tentatively TRBD1 (6 bases). Germline CDR1 reads MNHEY; CDR2 reads SMNVEV (reference sequence). Deletions cut 4 bases from V and 0 bases from J, with 9 bases between. This CDR3 comprises 14 residues. Here the CDR3 reads CASSWTALNTEAFF. The CDR3 DNA follows: TGTGCCAGCAGTTGGACAGCCCTGAACACTGAAGCTTTCTTT.

V usage is TRBV5-1 and J usage is TRBJ2-1, with 10 bases identical to TRBD2. The CDR3 length is 16 residues. Germline CDR1 reads SGHRS; CDR2 reads YFSETQ. V gave up 0 bases and J gave up 5 bases; unmatched junction bases: 5. In nucleotides, the CDR3 is TGCGCCAGCAGCTTGGTTGGGGGGACTAGCGACAATGAGCAGTTCTTC. This sequence encodes CASSLVGGTSDNEQFF.